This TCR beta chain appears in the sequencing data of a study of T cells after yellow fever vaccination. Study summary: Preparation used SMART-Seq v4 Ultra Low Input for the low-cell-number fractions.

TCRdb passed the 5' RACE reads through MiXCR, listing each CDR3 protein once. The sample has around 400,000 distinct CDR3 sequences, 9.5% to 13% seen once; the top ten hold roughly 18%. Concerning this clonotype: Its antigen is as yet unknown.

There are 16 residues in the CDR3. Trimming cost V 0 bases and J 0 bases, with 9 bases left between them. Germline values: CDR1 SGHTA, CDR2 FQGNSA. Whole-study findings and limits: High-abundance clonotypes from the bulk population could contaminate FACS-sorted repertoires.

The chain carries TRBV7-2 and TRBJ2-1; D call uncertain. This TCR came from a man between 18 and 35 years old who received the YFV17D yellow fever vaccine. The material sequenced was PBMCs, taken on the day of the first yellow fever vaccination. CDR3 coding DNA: TGTGCCAGCAGCTTAGCGGTGGTTAGCTCCTACAATGAGCAGTTCTTC. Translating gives CASSLAVVSSYNEQFF.